The 10 T cell receptor beta chains given below trace back to one sample, sequenced in a study of cytomegalovirus exposure and HLA in healthy donors. The PCR made use of 60 Vbeta and 13 Jbeta primers. TCRdb's table, derived via immunoSEQ multiplex PCR, lists solely in-frame clones and lacks some. Of some 200,000 clones in the sample, over 70% were seen once. Sequenced material: PBMCs. All receptors come from a man aged 50 to 60 in good health and CMV-seronegative.

The V and J genes are TRBV10-3 and TRBJ1-5; D is unclear. CDR1 is ENHRY, CDR2 SYGVKD, per germline. With 6 bases removed from V and 5 bases from J, the gap between germline ends came to 8 bases. CDR3 length: 12 amino acids. In DNA form, the CDR3 reads TGTGCCATCAGCGCCTCGGATCAGCCCCAGCATTTT. Its protein product is CAISASDQPQHF.

This chain uses TRBV19 with TRBJ1-5, with D perhaps TRBD1 (6 bases). This CDR3 contains 15 residues. Germline lookup yields CDR1 LNHDA and CDR2 SQIVND (reference sequence). Trimming removed 3 bases at V and 4 bases at J, with 13 bases between. This chain's CDR3 is CASSIQGRDNQPQHF. DNA for the CDR3: TGTGCCAGTAGTATTCAGGGGAGAGATAATCAGCCCCAGCATTTT. Supplemented by reference TRBV19 and TRBJ1-5, the full variable domain reads DGGITQSPKYLFRKEGQNVTLSCEQNLNHDAMYWYRQDPGQGLRLIYYSQIVNDFQKGDIAEGYSVSREKKESFPLTVTSAQKNPTAFYLCASSIQGRDNQPQHFGDGTRLSIL.

The V call is TRBV9, the J call TRBJ1-2, with D perhaps TRBD1 (6 bases). Trimming stripped 3 bases from V and 4 bases from J, with 10 bases between. Germline CDR1 is SGDLS and CDR2 is YYNGEE. This CDR3 is built from 13 residues. Here the CDR3 DNA reads TGTGCCAGCAGCGCAGTACAGGGCTATGGCTACACCTTC. Translating it yields CASSAVQGYGYTF.

The V and J genes are TRBV7-2 and TRBJ2-1; 10 bases are shared with TRBD1. The CDR3 is made up of 11 amino acids. The germline gives CDR1 SGHTA, CDR2 FQGNSA. The J segment lost 15 bases and the V segment lost 1 base, leaving 0 bases of the junction unmatched. The CDR3 nucleotides are TGTGCCAGCAGCTTAGGGACAGGGGGGTTCTTC. It is translated as CASSLGTGGFF.

The V and J genes are TRBV2 and TRBJ2-7, with TRBD1 matching over 8 bases. CDR1 and CDR2 (germline): SNHLY, FYNNEI. This CDR3 has 15 residues. Trimming cost V 7 bases and J 0 bases; bases outside gene matches: 8. The CDR3 sequence is CASNPWGTGSYEQYF. As DNA, the CDR3 is TGTGCCAGCAACCCGTGGGGGACAGGCTCCTACGAGCAGTACTTC. The variable domain in full, completed from reference TRBV2 and TRBJ2-7, reads EPEVTQTPSHQVTQMGQEVILRCVPISNHLYFYWYRQILGQKVEFLVSFYNNEISEKSEIFDDQFSVERPDGSNFTLKIRSTKLEDSAMYFCASNPWGTGSYEQYFGPGTRLTVT.

In its sample, this clone was seen once. The V call is TRBV4-1, the J call TRBJ2-7; possible D gene TRBD1, 5 bases. Germline loops: CDR1 MGHRA, CDR2 YSYEKL. V shed 5 bases and J shed 2 bases, with 13 bases lying between them. There are 14 residues in the CDR3. The CDR3: CASSYLPGTYEQYF. CDR3 nucleotides: TGCGCCAGCAGCTACCTCCCAGGGACCTACGAGCAGTACTTC.

This sequence joins TRBV27 and TRBJ2-4; TRBD2 is a possible D gene (6 bases). The germline CDR1 and CDR2 sequences are MNHEY and SMNVEV (reference sequence). V lost 8 bases, J lost 6 bases, and 20 bases lay in between. The CDR3 contains 15 residues. The CDR3 spells CASFALGVRGNIQYF. The DNA of the CDR3 is TGTGCCAGCTTCGCCCTGGGGGTGCGGGGAAACATTCAGTACTTC.

The V gene is TRBV7-2, the J gene TRBJ2-7, with 10 bases aligning to TRBD1. Trimming at V came to 0 bases and at J to 2 bases, leaving 1 base not matched to a gene. This CDR3 is built from 15 residues. Germline CDR1 is SGHTA and CDR2 is FQGNSA. The CDR3 DNA reads TGTGCCAGCAGCTTAGCCGGGACAGGGGCCTACGAGCAGTACTTC. Its protein is CASSLAGTGAYEQYF. The whole variable domain, remainder taken from reference TRBV7-2 and TRBJ2-7, is GAGVSQSPSNKVTEKGKDVELRCDPISGHTALYWYRQSLGQGLEFLIYFQGNSAPDKSGLPSDRFSAERTGGSVSTLTIQRTQQEDSAVYLCASSLAGTGAYEQYFGPGTRLTVT.

The CDR3 DNA sequence: TGTGCCAGTACCATGGACAGGGGGGTCGACACCATATATTTT. It codes for CASTMDRGVDTIYF. The chain is built from TRBV19 and TRBJ1-3, with TRBD1 matching 10 bases. With V trimmed by 7 bases and J by 8 bases, 8 bases remained unmatched. CDR1 is LNHDA, CDR2 SQIVND, per germline (reference sequence). The CDR3 is 14 amino acids.

This clone showed up just a few times. V usage is TRBV5-1 and J usage is TRBJ2-5, with TRBD1 matching 8 bases. This CDR3 contains 12 residues. Losses at the gene ends were 5 bases for V and 5 bases for J; bases not matched to a gene: 2. The germline gives CDR1 SGHRS, CDR2 YFSETQ. The CDR3 coding sequence is TGCGCCAGCAGTAGGACAGGGGAGACCCAGTACTTC. This codes for CASSRTGETQYF.